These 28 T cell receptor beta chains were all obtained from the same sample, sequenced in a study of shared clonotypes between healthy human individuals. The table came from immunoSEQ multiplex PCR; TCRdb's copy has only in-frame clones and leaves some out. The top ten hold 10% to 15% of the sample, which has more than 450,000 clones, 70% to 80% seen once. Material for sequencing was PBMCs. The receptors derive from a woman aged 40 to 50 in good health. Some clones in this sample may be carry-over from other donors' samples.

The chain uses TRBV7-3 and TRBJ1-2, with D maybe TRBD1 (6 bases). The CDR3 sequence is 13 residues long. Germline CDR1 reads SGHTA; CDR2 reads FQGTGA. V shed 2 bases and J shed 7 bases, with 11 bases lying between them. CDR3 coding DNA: TGTGCCAGCAGCTTACCTGGGGGCTTTGGCTACACCTTC. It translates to CASSLPGGFGYTF.

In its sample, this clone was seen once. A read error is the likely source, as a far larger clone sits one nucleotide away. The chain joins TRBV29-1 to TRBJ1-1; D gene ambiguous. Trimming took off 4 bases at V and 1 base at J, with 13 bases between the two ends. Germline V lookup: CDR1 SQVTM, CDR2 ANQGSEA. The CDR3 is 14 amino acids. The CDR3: CSVASGVSNTEAFF. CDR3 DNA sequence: TGCAGCGTTGCCTCCGGGGTGTCGAACACTGAAGCTTTCTTT.

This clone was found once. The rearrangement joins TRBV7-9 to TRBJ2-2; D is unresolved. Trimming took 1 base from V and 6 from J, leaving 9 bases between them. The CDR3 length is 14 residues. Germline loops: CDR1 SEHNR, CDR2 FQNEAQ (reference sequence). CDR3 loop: CASSLGPHAGELFF. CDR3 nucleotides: TGTGCCAGCAGCTTAGGTCCGCACGCCGGGGAGCTGTTTTTT.

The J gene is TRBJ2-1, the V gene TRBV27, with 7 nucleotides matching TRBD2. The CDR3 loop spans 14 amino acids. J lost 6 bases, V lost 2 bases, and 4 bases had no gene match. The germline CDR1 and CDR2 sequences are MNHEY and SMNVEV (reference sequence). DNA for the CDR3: TGTGCCAGCAGTTTAGCGGGAGTAATCAATGAGCAGTTCTTC. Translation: CASSLAGVINEQFF.

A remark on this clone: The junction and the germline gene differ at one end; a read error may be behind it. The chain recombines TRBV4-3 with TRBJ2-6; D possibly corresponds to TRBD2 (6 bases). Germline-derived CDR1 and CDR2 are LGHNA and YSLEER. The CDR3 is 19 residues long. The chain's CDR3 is CASSQVKSIAASGANVPTF. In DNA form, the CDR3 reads TGCGCCAGCAGCCAAGTTAAGTCTATAGCGGCCTCTGGGGCCAACGTCCCGACTTTC.

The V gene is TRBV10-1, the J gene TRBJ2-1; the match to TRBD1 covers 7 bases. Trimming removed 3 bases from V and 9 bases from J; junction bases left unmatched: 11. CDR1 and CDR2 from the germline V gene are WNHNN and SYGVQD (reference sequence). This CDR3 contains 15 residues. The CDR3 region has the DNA TGCGCCAGCAGTGATCGACAGGGTTCGATTAGTGAGCAGTTCTTC. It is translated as CASSDRQGSISEQFF.

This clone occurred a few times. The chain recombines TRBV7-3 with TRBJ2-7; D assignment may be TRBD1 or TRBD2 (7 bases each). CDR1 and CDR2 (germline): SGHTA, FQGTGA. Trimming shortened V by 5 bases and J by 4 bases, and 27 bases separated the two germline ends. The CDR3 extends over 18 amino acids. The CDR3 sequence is CASSVRQGPSSGPYEQYF. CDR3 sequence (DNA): TGTGCCAGCAGCGTAAGACAGGGACCTTCTAGCGGACCTTACGAGCAGTACTTC. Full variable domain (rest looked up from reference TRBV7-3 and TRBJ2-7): GAGVSQTPSNKVTEKGKYVELRCDPISGHTALYWYRQSLGQGPEFLIYFQGTGAADDSGLPNDRFFAVRPEGSVSTLKIQRTERGDSAVYLCASSVRQGPSSGPYEQYFGPGTRLTVT.

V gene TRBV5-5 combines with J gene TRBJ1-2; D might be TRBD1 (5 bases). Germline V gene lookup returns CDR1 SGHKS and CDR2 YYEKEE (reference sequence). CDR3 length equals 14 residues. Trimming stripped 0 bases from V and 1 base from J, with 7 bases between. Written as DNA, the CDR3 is TGTGCCAGCAGCTTGGCGGACATTAACTATGGCTACACCTTC. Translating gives CASSLADINYGYTF.

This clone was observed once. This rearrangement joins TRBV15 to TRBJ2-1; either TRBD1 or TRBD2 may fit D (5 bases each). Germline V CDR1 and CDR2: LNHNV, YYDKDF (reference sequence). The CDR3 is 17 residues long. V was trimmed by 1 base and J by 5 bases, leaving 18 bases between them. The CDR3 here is CATSRGILGEPNNEQFF. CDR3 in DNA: TGTGCCACCAGCAGAGGTATCCTGGGGGAACCTAACAATGAGCAGTTCTTC.

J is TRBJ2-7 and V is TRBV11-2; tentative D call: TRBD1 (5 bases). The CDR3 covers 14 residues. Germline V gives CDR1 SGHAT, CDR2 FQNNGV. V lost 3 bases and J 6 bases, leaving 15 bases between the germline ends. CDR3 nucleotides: TGTGCCAGCAGCTTGGGGCAAGGGCCCTCCGAGCAGTACTTC. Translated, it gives CASSLGQGPSEQYF. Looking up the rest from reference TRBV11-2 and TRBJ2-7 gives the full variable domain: EAGVAQSPRYKIIEKRQSVAFWCNPISGHATLYWYQQILGQGPKLLIQFQNNGVVDDSQLPKDRFSAERLKGVDSTLKIQPAKLEDSAVYLCASSLGQGPSEQYFGPGTRLTVT.

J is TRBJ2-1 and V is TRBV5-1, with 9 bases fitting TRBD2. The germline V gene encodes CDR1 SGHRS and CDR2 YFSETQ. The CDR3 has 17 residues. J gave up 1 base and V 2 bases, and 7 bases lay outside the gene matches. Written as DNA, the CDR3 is TGCGCCAGCAGCTTAGGTAGCGGGAGTGTTTCCTACAATGAGCAGTTCTTC. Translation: CASSLGSGSVSYNEQFF.

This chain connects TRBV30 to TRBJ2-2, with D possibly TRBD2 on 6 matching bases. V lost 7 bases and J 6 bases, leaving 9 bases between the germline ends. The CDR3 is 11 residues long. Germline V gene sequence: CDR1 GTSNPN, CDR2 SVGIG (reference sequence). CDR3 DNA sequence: TGTGCCTTCCCGGGGGCCGGGGAGCTGTTTTTT. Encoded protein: CAFPGAGELFF.

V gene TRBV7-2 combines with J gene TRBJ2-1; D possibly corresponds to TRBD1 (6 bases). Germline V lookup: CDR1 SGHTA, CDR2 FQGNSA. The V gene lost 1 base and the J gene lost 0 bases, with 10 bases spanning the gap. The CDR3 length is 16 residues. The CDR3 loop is CASSLVGGNSYNEQFF. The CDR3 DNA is TGTGCCAGCAGCTTAGTAGGGGGAAACTCCTACAATGAGCAGTTCTTC.

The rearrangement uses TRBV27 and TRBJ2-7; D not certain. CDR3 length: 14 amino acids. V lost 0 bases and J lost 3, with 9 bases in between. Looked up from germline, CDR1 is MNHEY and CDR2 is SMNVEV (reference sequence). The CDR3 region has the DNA TGTGCCAGCAGTTTATCTTGGCAGAACTACGAGCAGTACTTC. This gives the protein CASSLSWQNYEQYF.

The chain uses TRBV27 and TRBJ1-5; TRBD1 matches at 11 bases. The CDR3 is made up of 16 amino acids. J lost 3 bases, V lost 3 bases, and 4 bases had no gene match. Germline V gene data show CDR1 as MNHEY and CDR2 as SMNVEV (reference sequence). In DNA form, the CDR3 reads TGTGCCAGCAGTTTGGGGACAGGGGGTTACAATCAGCCCCAGCATTTT. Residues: CASSLGTGGYNQPQHF.

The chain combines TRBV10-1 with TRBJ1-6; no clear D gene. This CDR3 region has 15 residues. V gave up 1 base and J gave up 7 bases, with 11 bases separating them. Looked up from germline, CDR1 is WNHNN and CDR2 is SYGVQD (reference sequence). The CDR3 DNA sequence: TGCGCCAGCAGTGAGTTCAGGCGCGCCAATTCACCCCTCCACTTT. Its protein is CASSEFRRANSPLHF.

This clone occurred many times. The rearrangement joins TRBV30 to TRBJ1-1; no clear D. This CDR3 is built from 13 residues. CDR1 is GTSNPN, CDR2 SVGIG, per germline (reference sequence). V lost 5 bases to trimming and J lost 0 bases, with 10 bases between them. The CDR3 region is CAWEGNMNTEAFF. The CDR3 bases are TGTGCCTGGGAGGGAAACATGAACACTGAAGCTTTCTTT. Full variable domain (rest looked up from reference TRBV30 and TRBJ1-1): SQTIHQWPATLVQPVGSPLSLECTVEGTSNPNLYWYRQAAGRGLQLLFYSVGIGQISSEVPQNLSASRPQDRQFILSSKKLLLSDSGFYLCAWEGNMNTEAFFGQGTRLTVV.

Here the CDR3 reads CSVEAGHGNTIYF. CDR3 nucleotide sequence: TGCAGCGTTGAAGCAGGCCATGGAAACACCATATATTTT. The chain recombines TRBV29-1 with TRBJ1-3; D is undetermined. Trimming cost V 1 base and J 3 bases, with 7 bases left between them. The CDR3 has 13 amino acids. Germline V gene data show CDR1 as SQVTM and CDR2 as ANQGSEA.

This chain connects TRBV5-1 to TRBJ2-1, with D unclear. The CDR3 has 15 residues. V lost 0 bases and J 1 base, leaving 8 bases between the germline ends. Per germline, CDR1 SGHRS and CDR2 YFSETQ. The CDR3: CASSLGGVSYNEQFF. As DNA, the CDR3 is TGCGCCAGCAGCTTGGGGGGTGTATCCTACAATGAGCAGTTCTTC.

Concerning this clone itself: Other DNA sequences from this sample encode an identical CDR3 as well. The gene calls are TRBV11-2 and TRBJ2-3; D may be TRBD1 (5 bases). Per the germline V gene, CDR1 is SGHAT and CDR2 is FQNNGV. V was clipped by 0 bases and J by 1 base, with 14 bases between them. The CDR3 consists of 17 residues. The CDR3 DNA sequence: TGTGCCAGCAGCTTAGATCCTAGGGGCAGGGGCACAGATACGCAGTATTTT. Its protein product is CASSLDPRGRGTDTQYF. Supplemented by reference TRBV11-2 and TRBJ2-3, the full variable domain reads EAGVAQSPRYKIIEKRQSVAFWCNPISGHATLYWYQQILGQGPKLLIQFQNNGVVDDSQLPKDRFSAERLKGVDSTLKIQPAKLEDSAVYLCASSLDPRGRGTDTQYFGPGTRLTVL.

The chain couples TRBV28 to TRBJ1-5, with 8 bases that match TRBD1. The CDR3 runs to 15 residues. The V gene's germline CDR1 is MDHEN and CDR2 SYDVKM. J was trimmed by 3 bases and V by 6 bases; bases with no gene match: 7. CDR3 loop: CASSPTGDLNQPQHF. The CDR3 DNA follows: TGTGCCAGCAGCCCGACAGGGGACCTCAATCAGCCCCAGCATTTT.

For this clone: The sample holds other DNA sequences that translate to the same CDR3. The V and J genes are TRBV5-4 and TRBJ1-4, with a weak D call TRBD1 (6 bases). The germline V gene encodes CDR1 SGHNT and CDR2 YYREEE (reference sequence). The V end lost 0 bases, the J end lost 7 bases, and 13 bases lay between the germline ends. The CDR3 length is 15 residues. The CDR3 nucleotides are TGTGCCAGCAGCTTGGCCGAACAGGGCGGTGAAAAACTGTTTTTT. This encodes CASSLAEQGGEKLFF.

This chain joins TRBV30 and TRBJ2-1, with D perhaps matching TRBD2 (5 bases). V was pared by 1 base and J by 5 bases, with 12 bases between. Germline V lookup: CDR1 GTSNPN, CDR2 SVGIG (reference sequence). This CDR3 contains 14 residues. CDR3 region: CAWSGWRANNEQFF. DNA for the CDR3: TGTGCCTGGAGTGGCTGGCGGGCTAACAATGAGCAGTTCTTC.

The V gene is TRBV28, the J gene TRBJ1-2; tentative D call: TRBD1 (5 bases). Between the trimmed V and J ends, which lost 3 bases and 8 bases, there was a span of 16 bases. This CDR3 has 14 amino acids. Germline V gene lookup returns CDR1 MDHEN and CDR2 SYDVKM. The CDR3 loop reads CASSLWQGFRGYTF. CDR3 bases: TGTGCCAGCAGTTTGTGGCAGGGCTTTAGGGGCTACACCTTC.

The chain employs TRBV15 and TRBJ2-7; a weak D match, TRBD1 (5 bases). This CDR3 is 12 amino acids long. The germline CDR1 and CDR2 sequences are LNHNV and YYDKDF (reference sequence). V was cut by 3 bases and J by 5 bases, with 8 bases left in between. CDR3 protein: CATSRPRDEQYF. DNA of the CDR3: TGTGCCACCAGCAGGCCCAGGGACGAGCAGTACTTC.

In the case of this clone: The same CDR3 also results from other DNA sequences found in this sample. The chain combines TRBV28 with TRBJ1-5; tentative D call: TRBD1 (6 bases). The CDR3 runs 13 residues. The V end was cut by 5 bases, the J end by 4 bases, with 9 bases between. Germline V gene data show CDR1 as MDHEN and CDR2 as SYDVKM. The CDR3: CASSRTVNQPQHF. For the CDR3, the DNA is TGTGCCAGCAGTCGGACAGTTAATCAGCCCCAGCATTTT.

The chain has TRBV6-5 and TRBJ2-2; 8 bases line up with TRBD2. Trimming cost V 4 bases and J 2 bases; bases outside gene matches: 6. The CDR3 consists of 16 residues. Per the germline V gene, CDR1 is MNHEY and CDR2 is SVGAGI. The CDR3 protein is CASSWTSSYNTGELFF. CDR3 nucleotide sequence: TGTGCCAGCAGTTGGACTAGCAGCTATAACACCGGGGAGCTGTTTTTT.

CDR3: CASSLVLPDTQYF. CDR3 bases: TGTGCCAGCAGCTTGGTACTTCCAGATACGCAGTATTTT. The V gene is TRBV5-6, the J gene TRBJ2-3; D is undetermined. Germline loops: CDR1 SGHDT, CDR2 YYEEEE. This CDR3 comprises 13 residues. The V end lost 0 bases, the J end lost 4 bases, and 6 bases lay between the germline ends.